These 5 T cell receptor beta chains were sequenced from one sample in a study of CD8 T cells in ankylosing spondylitis. Each CDR3 protein gets one entry after TCRdb re-called the 5' RACE reads with MiXCR. Among around 120,000 distinct CDR3 sequences listed, roughly 15% were seen once. Input material: blood, either unsorted or a sorted T cell fraction (not recorded which). The receptor set was obtained from a female donor with ankylosing spondylitis or in good health (not recorded which).

There are many counts of this clonotype. The V and J genes are TRBV9 and TRBJ2-7; D assignment may be TRBD1 or TRBD2 (5 bases each). Deletions cut 0 bases from V and 6 bases from J, with 13 bases between. In germline, CDR1 is SGDLS, CDR2 YYNGEE. This CDR3 has 14 amino acids. The CDR3 bases are TGTGCCAGCAGCGTAGAGCAGGTCGGGACCGAGCAGTACTTC. This encodes CASSVEQVGTEQYF.

This clonotype was counted ten times or more. The V gene is TRBV12-3 or TRBV12-4, the J gene TRBJ2-1, with D perhaps TRBD2 (7 bases). Trimming took 7 bases from V and 3 from J, leaving 13 bases between them. The CDR3 extends over 14 amino acids. CDR3 sequence reads: CASKRGGGYNEQFF. CDR3 DNA sequence: TGTGCCAGCAAAAGGGGGGGAGGCTACAATGAGCAGTTCTTC.

This clonotype showed up many times. The chain couples TRBV12-3 or TRBV12-4 to TRBJ1-5; unclear D gene. The CDR3 extends over 12 amino acids. V lost 6 bases and J lost 7, with 10 bases in between. The CDR3 loop is CASRVLEQPQHF. Written as DNA, the CDR3 is TGTGCCAGCAGAGTTTTGGAACAGCCCCAGCATTTT.

This clonotype appeared a few times. This sequence joins TRBV5-1 and TRBJ2-7, with D perhaps matching TRBD1 (5 bases). The CDR3 consists of 14 residues. Looked up from germline, CDR1 is SGHRS and CDR2 is YFSETQ. V lost 2 bases and J lost 3, with 12 bases in between. In DNA, the CDR3 is TGCGCCAGCAGCTTATGGGGCAGCGACTACGAGCAGTACTTC. This gives the protein CASSLWGSDYEQYF. The entire variable domain, with the rest obtained from reference TRBV5-1 and TRBJ2-7, is as follows: KAGVTQTPRYLIKTRGQQVTLSCSPISGHRSVSWYQQTPGQGLQFLFEYFSETQRNKGNFPGRFSGRQFSNSRSEMNVSTLELGDSALYLCASSLWGSDYEQYFGPGTRLTVT.

This clonotype was seen ten or more times. This chain links TRBV5-1 with TRBJ2-7; D is unclear. The germline CDR1 and CDR2 sequences are SGHRS and YFSETQ. V was clipped by 2 bases and J by 5 bases, with 14 bases between them. The length of the CDR3 is 14 residues. CDR3 protein: CASSFGEVGNEQYF. DNA for the CDR3: TGCGCCAGCAGCTTCGGTGAGGTGGGGAACGAGCAGTACTTC.